These 22 T cell receptor beta chains share one sample of origin, sequenced in a study of control samples from healthy donors and cancer patients. This table comes from immunoSEQ multiplex PCR, and its TCRdb copy is limited to in-frame clones, with some not included. The sample has about 120,000 clones; 88% are singletons. Sequenced sample: blood. All receptors come from a man aged 35 to 55 in good health.

V and J are TRBV24-1 and TRBJ1-2; 8 bases are shared with TRBD1. This CDR3 contains 15 residues. V gave up 3 bases and J gave up 3 bases; unmatched junction bases: 5. The germline V gene encodes CDR1 KGHDR and CDR2 SFDVKD. CDR3: CATSDHRGFDYGYTF. CDR3 DNA sequence: TGTGCCACCAGTGATCACAGGGGGTTTGACTATGGCTACACCTTC.

About this clone itself: The sample has other DNA sequences that encode this CDR3 too. The rearrangement uses TRBV14 and TRBJ1-1; D may be TRBD1 (6 bases). V was trimmed by 4 bases and J by 0 bases, leaving 12 bases between them. Per germline, CDR1 SGHDN and CDR2 FVKESK. The CDR3 is 15 amino acids. The CDR3 region is CASSRPGHLNTEAFF. The CDR3 DNA reads TGTGCCAGCAGCCGACCGGGACACTTGAACACTGAAGCTTTCTTT.

The chain employs TRBV10-2 and TRBJ1-3; D is unclear. Trimming pared 0 bases from V and 0 bases from J, leaving 15 bases between. This CDR3 has 18 residues. Germline V CDR1 and CDR2: WSHSY, SAAADI. This CDR3 reads CASSESRHLLLSGNTIYF. The CDR3 region has the DNA TGCGCCAGCAGTGAGTCGAGACACCTACTACTCTCTGGAAACACCATATATTTT.

The V call is TRBV30, the J call TRBJ2-5; no definite D call. Germline CDR1 is GTSNPN and CDR2 is SVGIG (reference sequence). V was pared by 3 bases and J by 5 bases, with 19 bases between. The CDR3 runs 15 residues. CDR3 sequence: CAWRDVRASRETQYF. The CDR3 DNA reads TGTGCCTGGAGAGACGTTAGAGCCTCCAGGGAGACCCAGTACTTC.

CDR3 residues: CSVLGQMNTEAFF. The CDR3 bases are TGCAGCGTTCTGGGACAGATGAACACTGAAGCTTTCTTT. The V and J genes are TRBV29-1 and TRBJ1-1, with 7 positions matching TRBD1. Germline-derived CDR1 and CDR2 are SQVTM and ANQGSEA. This CDR3 contains 13 residues. Germline trimming cut 5 bases from V and 0 bases from J; bases unmatched to any gene: 3.

The chain uses TRBV27 and TRBJ1-6, with 9 positions matching TRBD1. V lost 5 bases to trimming and J lost 3 bases; unmatched junction nucleotides: 5. Germline lookup yields CDR1 MNHEY and CDR2 SMNVEV (reference sequence). There are 16 residues in the CDR3. CDR3 region: CASSRTGALYNSPLHF. The CDR3 nucleotides read TGTGCCAGCAGTCGGACAGGGGCCCTCTATAATTCACCCCTCCACTTT.

In its sample, this clone ranks as medium-sized. The rearrangement uses TRBV7-8 and TRBJ2-2, with D perhaps matching TRBD2 (6 bases). Trimming cost V 2 bases and J 5 bases, with 12 bases left between them. This CDR3 region has 15 residues. Germline V gives CDR1 SGHVS, CDR2 FQNEAQ. DNA for the CDR3: TGTGCCAGCAGCTTAACCGGGGGAGGAACCGGGGAGCTGTTTTTT. Its translation is CASSLTGGGTGELFF.

This chain joins TRBV6-5 and TRBJ1-4, with a weak D call TRBD1 (6 bases). Trimming took 5 bases from V and 0 from J, leaving 7 bases between them. The CDR3 runs 14 residues. Germline V gives CDR1 MNHEY, CDR2 SVGAGI. The CDR3 DNA is TGTGCCAGCAGTCGGACAGCAACTAATGAAAAACTGTTTTTT. This gives the protein CASSRTATNEKLFF.

The chain carries TRBV20-1 and TRBJ2-1; tentative D call: TRBD2 (5 bases). V dropped 6 bases and J dropped 6 bases, with 9 bases sitting between them. The CDR3 loop spans 11 amino acids. Germline lookup yields CDR1 DFQATT and CDR2 SNEGSKA (reference sequence). The CDR3 here is CSAALVNEQFF. In DNA form, the CDR3 reads TGCAGTGCGGCACTAGTCAATGAGCAGTTCTTC.

This rearrangement joins TRBV5-1 to TRBJ2-5; D is perhaps TRBD2 (5 bases). The CDR3 runs to 13 residues. Germline V gene lookup returns CDR1 SGHRS and CDR2 YFSETQ. V lost 0 bases and J lost 5, with 8 bases in between. The CDR3 region is CASSLGSVETQYF. For the CDR3, the DNA is TGCGCCAGCAGCTTGGGTAGCGTGGAGACCCAGTACTTC.

The gene calls are TRBV3-1 (or the pseudogene TRBV3-2) and TRBJ1-6, with D possibly matching TRBD1 (6 bases). This CDR3 comprises 16 residues. Germline CDR1 is LGHDT and CDR2 is YNNKEL (reference sequence). With 0 bases removed from V and 3 bases from J, the gap between germline ends came to 9 bases. CDR3 amino acids: CASSQEGTNYNSPLHF. For the CDR3, the DNA is TGTGCCAGCAGCCAAGAGGGGACAAACTATAATTCACCCCTCCACTTT.

The J gene is TRBJ2-7, the V gene TRBV5-6; D possibly matches TRBD1 or TRBD2 (5 bases each). CDR3 size: 14 residues. V lost 2 bases, J lost 3 bases, and 12 bases lay in between. Germline loops: CDR1 SGHDT, CDR2 YYEEEE. CDR3: CASSLGTNHYEQYF. In DNA form, the CDR3 reads TGTGCCAGCAGCTTAGGGACCAACCACTACGAGCAGTACTTC.

This sequence joins TRBV12-3 or TRBV12-4 and TRBJ2-1, with D possibly being TRBD2 (6 bases). The CDR3 spans 12 residues. Trimming took off 6 bases at V and 8 bases at J, with 11 bases between the two ends. In DNA, the CDR3 is TGTGCCAGCAGCCTGACTAGTCATGAGCAGTTCTTC. Its translation is CASSLTSHEQFF.

The chain couples TRBV7-8 to TRBJ1-6; 7 bases are a match to TRBD1. The CDR3 length is 19 residues. CDR1 and CDR2 from the germline V gene are SGHVS and FQNEAQ. V lost 5 bases and J lost 5; bases outside the gene matches: 18. Here the CDR3 reads CASSPRGRGALTNNSPLHF. CDR3 DNA sequence: TGTGCCAGCAGCCCTCGGGGCAGGGGGGCTCTGACCAATAATTCACCCCTCCACTTT.

The chain couples TRBV7-9 to TRBJ2-3; no reliable D call. The germline V gene has CDR1 SEHNR and CDR2 FQNEAQ (reference sequence). This CDR3 comprises 13 residues. V was shortened by 1 base and J by 2 bases, with 4 bases between the two germline ends. The CDR3 here is CASSLGTTDTQYF. The CDR3 nucleotides read TGTGCCAGCAGCTTAGGGACCACAGATACGCAGTATTTT. Looking up the rest from reference TRBV7-9 and TRBJ2-3 gives the full variable domain: DTGVSQNPRHKITKRGQNVTFRCDPISEHNRLYWYRQTLGQGPEFLTYFQNEAQLEKSRLLSDRFSAERPKGSFSTLEIQRTEQGDSAMYLCASSLGTTDTQYFGPGTRLTVL.

The rearrangement links TRBV24-1 to TRBJ2-6; TRBD1 agrees at 9 bases. V was pared by 4 bases and J by 2 bases, with 14 bases of the junction left unmatched. The germline V gene encodes CDR1 KGHDR and CDR2 SFDVKD. The CDR3 covers 20 residues. The CDR3 here is CATSDPLSPGQGTGANVLTF. The CDR3 DNA reads as TGTGCCACCAGTGACCCCCTCTCCCCGGGACAGGGAACTGGGGCCAACGTCCTGACTTTC.

The chain has TRBV18 and TRBJ1-2; D not resolved. The germline CDR1 and CDR2 sequences are KGHSH and LQKENI. This CDR3 is 14 amino acids long. The V gene lost 6 bases and the J gene lost 2 bases, with 13 bases spanning the gap. CDR3 nucleotides: TGTGCCAGCTCTAAGACCAGCACAAACTATGGCTACACCTTC. Its protein product is CASSKTSTNYGYTF.

The gene calls are TRBV24-1 and TRBJ1-1; no definite D call. Germline CDR1 is KGHDR and CDR2 is SFDVKD. The CDR3 is made up of 13 amino acids. Between the trimmed V and J ends, which lost 10 bases and 0 bases, there was a span of 11 bases. The CDR3 protein is CATDDGLNTEAFF. Written as DNA, the CDR3 is TGTGCCACTGATGACGGACTGAACACTGAAGCTTTCTTT.

The V and J genes are TRBV6-5 and TRBJ1-2, with TRBD1 matching over 8 bases. CDR3 length: 13 amino acids. V was clipped by 5 bases and J by 8 bases; unmatched bases: 7. CDR1 is MNHEY and CDR2 is SVGAGI in the germline V gene. CDR3 sequence: CASSPQGVDGYTF. CDR3 in DNA: TGTGCCAGCAGTCCACAGGGGGTCGACGGCTACACCTTC.

The V call is TRBV6-1, the J call TRBJ1-1; D unresolved. Trimming took off 0 bases at V and 8 bases at J, with 22 bases between the two ends. The CDR3 totals 17 residues. Germline V gene lookup returns CDR1 MNHNS and CDR2 SASEGT. In DNA, the CDR3 is TGTGCCAGCAGTGAAGCATATCTAGCGGACGGCATAATGGAAGCTTTCTTT. This encodes CASSEAYLADGIMEAFF.

The chain uses TRBV7-2 and TRBJ2-3; tentatively, D is TRBD2 (5 bases). CDR3 length: 14 amino acids. CDR1 and CDR2 from the germline V gene are SGHTA and FQGNSA. V lost 7 bases, J lost 0 bases, and 11 bases lay in between. The CDR3 spells CASKSRTSTDTQYF. The CDR3 nucleotides read TGTGCCAGCAAATCTCGGACTAGCACAGATACGCAGTATTTT.

This rearrangement joins TRBV24-1 to TRBJ2-1, with 9 bases lining up with TRBD2. V lost 3 bases and J lost 3; bases outside the gene matches: 5. The CDR3 runs 16 residues. Per the germline V gene, CDR1 is KGHDR and CDR2 is SFDVKD. The CDR3 region is CATSDQSGGLYNEQFF. The CDR3 DNA sequence: TGTGCCACCAGTGATCAAAGCGGGGGGCTCTACAATGAGCAGTTCTTC.